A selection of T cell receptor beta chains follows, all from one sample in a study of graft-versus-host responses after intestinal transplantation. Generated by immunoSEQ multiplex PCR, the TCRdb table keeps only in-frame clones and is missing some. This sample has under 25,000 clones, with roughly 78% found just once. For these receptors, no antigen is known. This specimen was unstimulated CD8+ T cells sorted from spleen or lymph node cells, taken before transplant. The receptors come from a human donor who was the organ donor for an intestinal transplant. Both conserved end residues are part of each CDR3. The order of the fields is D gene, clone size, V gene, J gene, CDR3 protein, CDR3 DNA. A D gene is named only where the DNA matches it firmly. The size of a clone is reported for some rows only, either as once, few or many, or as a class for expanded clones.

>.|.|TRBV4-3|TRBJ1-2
CASSQDLTAYGYTF
TGCGCCAGCAGCCAAGATTTAACAGCTTATGGCTACACCTTC
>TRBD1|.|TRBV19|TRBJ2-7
CATKPGQGIHEQYF
TGTGCCACTAAACCGGGACAGGGCATTCACGAGCAGTACTTC
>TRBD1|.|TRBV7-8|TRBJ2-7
CASSLGDRGLASYEQYF
TGTGCCAGCAGCTTAGGTGACAGGGGCCTCGCTAGTTACGAGCAGTACTTC
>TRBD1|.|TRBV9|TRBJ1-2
CASSADRAAF
TGTGCCAGCAGCGCGGACAGGGCTGCCTTC
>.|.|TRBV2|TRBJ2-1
CASSDPYRDEQFF
TGTGCCAGCAGTGACCCTTACAGGGACGAGCAGTTCTTC
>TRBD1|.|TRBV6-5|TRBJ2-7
CASRSRQGAYEQYF
TGTGCCAGCAGATCCCGCCAGGGGGCCTACGAGCAGTACTTC
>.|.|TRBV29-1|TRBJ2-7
CSVETPGGYEQYF
TGCAGCGTTGAAACCCCCGGCGGCTACGAGCAGTACTTC
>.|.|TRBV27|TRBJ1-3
CASSFLRVSFGNTIYF
TGTGCCAGCAGCTTCCTCAGGGTAAGTTTCGGAAACACCATATATTTT
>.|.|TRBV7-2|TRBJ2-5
CASSLDGLSGRETQYF
TGTGCCAGCAGCTTAGACGGGCTCAGCGGGCGGGAGACCCAGTACTTC
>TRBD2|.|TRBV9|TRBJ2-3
CASSSEGSVYSGGRSDTQYF
TGTGCCAGCAGCTCCGAGGGCTCGGTATATAGCGGGGGGAGGTCAGATACGCAGTATTTT
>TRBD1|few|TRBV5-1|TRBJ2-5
CASSLDRGLGETQYF
TGCGCCAGCAGCTTGGACAGGGGGCTTGGAGAGACCCAGTACTTC
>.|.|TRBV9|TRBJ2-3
CASSGGRTDTQYF
TGTGCCAGCAGCGGGGGGCGCACAGATACGCAGTATTTT
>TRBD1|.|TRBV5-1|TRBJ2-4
CASSRDREMDIQYF
TGCGCCAGCAGCCGGGACAGGGAAATGGACATTCAGTACTTC
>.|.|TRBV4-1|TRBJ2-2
CASSQDSVTGELFF
TGCGCCAGCAGCCAAGATTCAGTCACCGGGGAGCTGTTTTTT
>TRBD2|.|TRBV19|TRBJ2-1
CASRAGGVYNEQFF
TGTGCCAGTAGAGCCGGGGGGGTTTACAATGAGCAGTTCTTC
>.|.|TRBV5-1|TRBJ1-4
CASSLADWAAPNEKLFF
TGCGCCAGCAGCTTGGCCGATTGGGCAGCACCTAATGAAAAACTGTTTTTT
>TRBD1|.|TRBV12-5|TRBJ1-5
CASGVDRGQPQHF
TGTGCTAGTGGTGTTGACAGGGGGCAGCCCCAGCATTTT
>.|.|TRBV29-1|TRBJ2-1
CSGWGDEQFF
TGCAGTGGTTGGGGGGATGAGCAGTTCTTC
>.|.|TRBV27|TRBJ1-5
CASSASQGQPQHF
TGTGCCAGCAGTGCCTCCCAAGGGCAGCCCCAGCATTTT
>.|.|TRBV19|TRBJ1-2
CASSISGYSPVGYTF
TGTGCCAGTAGTATCTCGGGTTACAGCCCCGTTGGCTACACCTTC
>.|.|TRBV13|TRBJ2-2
CASSPGTRPNTGELFF
TGTGCCAGCAGCCCCGGGACACGCCCGAACACCGGGGAGCTGTTTTTT
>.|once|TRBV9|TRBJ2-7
CASSLGMGYEQYF
TGTGCCAGCAGCCTAGGGATGGGCTACGAGCAGTACTTC
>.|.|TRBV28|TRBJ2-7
CASSFGTRLTTYEQYF
TGTGCCAGCAGTTTTGGCACCCGGCTGACTACCTACGAGCAGTACTTC
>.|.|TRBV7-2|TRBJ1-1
CASSLAGAGGNTEAFF
TGTGCCAGCAGCTTAGCAGGGGCTGGGGGGAACACTGAAGCTTTCTTT
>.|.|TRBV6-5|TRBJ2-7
CASSYGTSREQYF
TGTGCCAGCAGTTACGGTACTAGTCGCGAGCAGTACTTC
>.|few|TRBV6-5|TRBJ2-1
CASSSGVPYNEQFF
TGTGCCAGCAGTTCAGGGGTCCCCTACAATGAGCAGTTCTTC
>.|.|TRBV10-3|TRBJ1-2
CAISEGDYGYTF
TGTGCCATCAGTGAGGGGGACTATGGCTACACCTTC
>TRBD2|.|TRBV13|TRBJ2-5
CASSFPRLAGSQETQYF
TGTGCCAGCAGCTTTCCTAGACTAGCCGGCTCGCAAGAGACCCAGTACTTC
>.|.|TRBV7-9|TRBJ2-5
CASSLVGLETQYF
TGTGCCAGCAGCTTAGTAGGTCTGGAGACCCAGTACTTC
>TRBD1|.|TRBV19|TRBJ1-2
CASTLAGQGGGYTF
TGTGCCAGTACCCTTGCCGGACAGGGCGGGGGCTACACCTTC
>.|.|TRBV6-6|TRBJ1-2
CASSSGYGYTF
TGTGCCAGCAGTTCTGGCTATGGCTACACCTTC
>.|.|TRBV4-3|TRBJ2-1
CASSQDLGSSYNEQFF
TGCGCCAGCAGCCAAGATCTGGGGAGCTCCTACAATGAGCAGTTCTTC
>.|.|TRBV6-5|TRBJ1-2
CASSYGGASGYTF
TGTGCCAGCAGTTACGGGGGGGCAAGTGGCTACACCTTC
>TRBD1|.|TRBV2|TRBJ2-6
CASVGDRGRSGANVLTF
TGTGCCAGCGTGGGGGACAGGGGTCGGTCTGGGGCCAACGTCCTGACTTTC
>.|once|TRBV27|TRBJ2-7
CASMNFIHYEQYF
TGTGCCAGCATGAATTTTATACATTACGAGCAGTACTTC
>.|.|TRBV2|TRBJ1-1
CASSPISGTEAFF
TGTGCCAGCAGTCCCATTTCGGGCACTGAAGCTTTCTTT
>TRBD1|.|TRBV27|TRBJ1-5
CASSLGDRGNQPQHF
TGTGCCAGCAGTTTAGGGGACAGGGGCAATCAGCCCCAGCATTTT
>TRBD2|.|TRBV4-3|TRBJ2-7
CASSQDSSGANEQYF
TGCGCCAGCAGCCAAGATAGCAGCGGGGCCAACGAGCAGTACTTC
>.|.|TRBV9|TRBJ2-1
CASSAVPDWGSNEQFF
TGTGCCAGCAGCGCAGTCCCGGATTGGGGCTCCAATGAGCAGTTCTTC
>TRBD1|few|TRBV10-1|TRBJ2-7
CASSESRGPTYEQYF
TGCGCCAGCAGTGAGTCCAGGGGGCCGACCTACGAGCAGTACTTC
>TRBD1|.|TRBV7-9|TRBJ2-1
CASSLMTGFYNEQFF
TGTGCCAGCAGCTTAATGACAGGGTTTTACAATGAGCAGTTCTTC
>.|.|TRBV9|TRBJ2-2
CASSVAGNTGELFF
TGTGCCAGCAGCGTAGCCGGGAACACCGGGGAGCTGTTTTTT
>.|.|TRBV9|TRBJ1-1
CASSPERWDTEAFF
TGTGCCAGCAGCCCGGAACGTTGGGACACTGAAGCTTTCTTT
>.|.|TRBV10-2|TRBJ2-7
CASSVGDLLEQYF
TGCGCCAGCAGTGTCGGGGACCTCTTGGAGCAGTACTTC
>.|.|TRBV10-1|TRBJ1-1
CASSEWQGTEAFF
TGCGCCAGCAGTGAATGGCAGGGCACTGAAGCTTTCTTT
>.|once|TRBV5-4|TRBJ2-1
CASSSRDQRVEDEQFF
TGTGCCAGCAGCAGCCGGGACCAGCGGGTTGAAGATGAGCAGTTCTTC
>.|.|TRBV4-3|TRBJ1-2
CASSQGQNGYTF
TGCGCCAGCAGCCAAGGCCAGAATGGCTACACCTTC
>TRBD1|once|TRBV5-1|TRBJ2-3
CASSLGTGRDTDTQYF
TGCGCCAGCAGCTTGGGGACAGGGCGAGACACAGATACGCAGTATTTT
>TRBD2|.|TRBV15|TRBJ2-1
CATSTGTSGRRGAEQFF
TGTGCCACCAGCACCGGGACTAGCGGGAGGAGGGGGGCTGAGCAGTTCTTC